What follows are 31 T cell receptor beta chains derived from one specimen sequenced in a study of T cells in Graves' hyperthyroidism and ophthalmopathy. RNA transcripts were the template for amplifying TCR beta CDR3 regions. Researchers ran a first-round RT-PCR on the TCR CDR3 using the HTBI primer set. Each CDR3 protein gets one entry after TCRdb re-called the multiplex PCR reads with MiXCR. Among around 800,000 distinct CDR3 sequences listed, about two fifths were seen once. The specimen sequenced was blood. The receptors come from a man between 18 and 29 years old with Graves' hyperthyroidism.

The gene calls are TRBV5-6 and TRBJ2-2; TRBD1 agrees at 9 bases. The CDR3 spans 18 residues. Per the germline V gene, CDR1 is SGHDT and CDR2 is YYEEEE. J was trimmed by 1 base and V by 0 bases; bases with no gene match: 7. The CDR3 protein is CASSLARRGQGNTGELFF. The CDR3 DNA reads TGTGCCAGCAGCTTGGCGCGGAGGGGACAGGGGAACACCGGGGAGCTGTTTTTT.

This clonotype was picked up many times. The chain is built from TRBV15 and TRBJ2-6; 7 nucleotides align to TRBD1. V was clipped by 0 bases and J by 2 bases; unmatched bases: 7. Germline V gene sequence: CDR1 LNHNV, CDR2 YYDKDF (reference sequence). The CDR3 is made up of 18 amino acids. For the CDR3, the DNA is TGTGCCACCAGCAGAGATCCCGACAGGGCGGCTGGGGCCAACGTCCTGACTTTC. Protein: CATSRDPDRAAGANVLTF.

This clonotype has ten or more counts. CDR3 in amino acids: CASSTDRVGMNTEAFF. CDR3 DNA sequence: TGTGCCAGTAGTACGGACAGGGTAGGGATGAACACTGAAGCTTTCTTT. The V gene is TRBV19, the J gene TRBJ1-1; 8 bases are a match to TRBD1. This CDR3 has 16 residues. CDR1 LNHDA and CDR2 SQIVND come from the germline V gene (reference sequence). The J segment lost 0 bases and the V segment lost 4 bases, leaving 7 bases of the junction unmatched.

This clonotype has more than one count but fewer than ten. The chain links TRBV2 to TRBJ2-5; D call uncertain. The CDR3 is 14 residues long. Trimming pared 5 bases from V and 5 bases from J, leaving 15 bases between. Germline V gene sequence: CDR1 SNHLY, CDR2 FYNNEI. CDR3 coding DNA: TGTGCCAGCAGTAGTAGACAAGTCTCGGAGACCCAGTACTTC. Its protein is CASSSRQVSETQYF.

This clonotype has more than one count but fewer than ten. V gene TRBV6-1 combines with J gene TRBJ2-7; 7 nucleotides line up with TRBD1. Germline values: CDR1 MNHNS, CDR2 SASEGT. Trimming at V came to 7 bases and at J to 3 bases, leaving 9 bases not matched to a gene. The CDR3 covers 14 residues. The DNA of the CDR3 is TGTGCCAGCACTACAGGGGCTACAATCTACGAGCAGTACTTC. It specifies CASTTGATIYEQYF.

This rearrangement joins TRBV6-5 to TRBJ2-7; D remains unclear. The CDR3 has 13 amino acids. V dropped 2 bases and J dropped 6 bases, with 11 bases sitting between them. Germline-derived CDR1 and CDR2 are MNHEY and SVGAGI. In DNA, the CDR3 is TGTGCCAGCAGTTACAGTTTACCTGCCGAGCAGTACTTC. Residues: CASSYSLPAEQYF.

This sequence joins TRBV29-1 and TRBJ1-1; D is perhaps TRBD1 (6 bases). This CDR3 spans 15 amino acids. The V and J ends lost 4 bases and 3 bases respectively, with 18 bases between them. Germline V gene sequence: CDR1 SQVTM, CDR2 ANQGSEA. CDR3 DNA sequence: TGCAGCGTTGGGGGGGCGGCAAGAGGGGACACTGAAGCTTTCTTT. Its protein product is CSVGGAARGDTEAFF.

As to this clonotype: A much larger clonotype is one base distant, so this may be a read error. CDR3 sequence reads: CAISESGTDEPYEQYF. CDR3 DNA sequence: TGTGCCATCAGTGAGTCGGGGACAGACGAACCCTACGAGCAGTACTTC. This sequence joins TRBV10-3 and TRBJ2-7; 7 bases are shared with TRBD1. This CDR3 has 16 amino acids. Germline CDR1 reads ENHRY; CDR2 reads SYGVKD. V lost 0 bases to trimming and J lost 2 bases; unmatched junction nucleotides: 7.

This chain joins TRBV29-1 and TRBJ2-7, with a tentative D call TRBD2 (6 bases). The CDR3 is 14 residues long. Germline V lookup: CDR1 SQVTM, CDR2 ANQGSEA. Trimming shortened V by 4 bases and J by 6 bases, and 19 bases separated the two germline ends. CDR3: CSVAVTLAGGEQYF. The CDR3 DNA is TGCAGCGTTGCGGTAACACTAGCAGGAGGCGAGCAGTACTTC.

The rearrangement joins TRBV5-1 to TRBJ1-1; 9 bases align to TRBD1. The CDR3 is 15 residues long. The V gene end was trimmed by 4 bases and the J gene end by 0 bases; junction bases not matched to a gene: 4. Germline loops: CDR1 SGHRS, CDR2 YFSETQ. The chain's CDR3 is CASSDYRGLNTEAFF. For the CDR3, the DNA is TGCGCCAGCAGCGATTACAGGGGGCTGAACACTGAAGCTTTCTTT.

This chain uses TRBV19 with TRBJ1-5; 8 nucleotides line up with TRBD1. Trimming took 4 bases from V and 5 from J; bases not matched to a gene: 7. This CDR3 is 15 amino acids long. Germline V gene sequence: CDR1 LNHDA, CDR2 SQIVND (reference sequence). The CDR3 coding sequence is TGTGCCAGTAGTACCCGGGACAGGTGGGATCAGCCCCAGCATTTT. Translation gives CASSTRDRWDQPQHF.

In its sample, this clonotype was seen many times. The CDR3: CASSGETGGNQPQHF. The CDR3 DNA reads as TGTGCCAGCAGTGGAGAGACAGGGGGAAATCAGCCCCAGCATTTT. The rearrangement joins TRBV2 to TRBJ1-5; TRBD1 agrees at 9 bases. CDR1 is SNHLY and CDR2 is FYNNEI in the germline V gene. This CDR3 spans 15 amino acids. With V trimmed by 4 bases and J by 4 bases, 5 bases remained unmatched.

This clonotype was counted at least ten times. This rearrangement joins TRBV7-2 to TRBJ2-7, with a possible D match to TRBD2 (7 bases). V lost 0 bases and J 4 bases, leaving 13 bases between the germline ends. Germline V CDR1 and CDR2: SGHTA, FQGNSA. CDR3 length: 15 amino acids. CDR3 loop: CASSLAPGGRYEQYF. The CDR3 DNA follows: TGTGCCAGCAGCTTAGCGCCGGGGGGCAGGTACGAGCAGTACTTC. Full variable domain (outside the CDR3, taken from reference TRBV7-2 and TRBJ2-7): GAGVSQSPSNKVTEKGKDVELRCDPISGHTALYWYRQSLGQGLEFLIYFQGNSAPDKSGLPSDRFSAERTGGSVSTLTIQRTQQEDSAVYLCASSLAPGGRYEQYFGPGTRLTVT.

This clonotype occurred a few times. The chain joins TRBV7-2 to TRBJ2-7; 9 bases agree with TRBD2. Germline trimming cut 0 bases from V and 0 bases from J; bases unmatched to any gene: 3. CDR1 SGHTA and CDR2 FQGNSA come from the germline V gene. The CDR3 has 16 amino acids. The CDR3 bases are TGTGCCAGCAGCTTAGCGAGTAGCGGGGGCTCCTACGAGCAGTACTTC. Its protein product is CASSLASSGGSYEQYF.

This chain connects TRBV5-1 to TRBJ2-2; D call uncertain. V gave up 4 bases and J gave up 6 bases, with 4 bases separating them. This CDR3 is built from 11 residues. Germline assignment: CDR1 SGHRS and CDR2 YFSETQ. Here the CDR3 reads CASSNPGELFF. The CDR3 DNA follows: TGCGCCAGCAGCAATCCCGGGGAGCTGTTTTTT.

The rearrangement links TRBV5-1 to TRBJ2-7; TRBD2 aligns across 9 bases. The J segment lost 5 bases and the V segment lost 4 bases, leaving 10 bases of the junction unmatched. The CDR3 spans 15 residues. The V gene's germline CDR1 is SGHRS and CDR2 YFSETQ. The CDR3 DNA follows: TGCGCCAGCAGCCTACGCGGGACTAGCTTGAACGAGCAGTACTTC. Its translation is CASSLRGTSLNEQYF. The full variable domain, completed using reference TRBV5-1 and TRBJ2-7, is KAGVTQTPRYLIKTRGQQVTLSCSPISGHRSVSWYQQTPGQGLQFLFEYFSETQRNKGNFPGRFSGRQFSNSRSEMNVSTLELGDSALYLCASSLRGTSLNEQYFGPGTRLTVT.

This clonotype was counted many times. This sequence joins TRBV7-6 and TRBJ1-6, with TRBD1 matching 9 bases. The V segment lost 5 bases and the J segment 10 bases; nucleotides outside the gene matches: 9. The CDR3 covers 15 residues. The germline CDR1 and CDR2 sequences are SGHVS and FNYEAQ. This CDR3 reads CASSTRTGEGSPLHF. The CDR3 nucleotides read TGTGCCAGCAGCACCCGGACAGGGGAAGGGTCACCCCTCCACTTT.

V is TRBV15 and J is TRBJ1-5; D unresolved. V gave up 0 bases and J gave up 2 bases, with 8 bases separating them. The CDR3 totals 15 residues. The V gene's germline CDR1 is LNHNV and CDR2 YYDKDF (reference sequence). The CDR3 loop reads CATSRDHGGNQPQHF. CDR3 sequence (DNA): TGTGCCACCAGCAGAGATCATGGGGGCAATCAGCCCCAGCATTTT.

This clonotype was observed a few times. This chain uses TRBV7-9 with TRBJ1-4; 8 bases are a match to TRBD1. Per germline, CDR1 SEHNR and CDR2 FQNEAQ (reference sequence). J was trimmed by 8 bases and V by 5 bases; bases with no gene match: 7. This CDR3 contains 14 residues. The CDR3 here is CASSLGDRYEKLFF. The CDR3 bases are TGTGCCAGCAGCCTGGGGGACAGGTACGAAAAACTGTTTTTT. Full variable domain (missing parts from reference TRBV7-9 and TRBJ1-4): DTGVSQNPRHKITKRGQNVTFRCDPISEHNRLYWYRQTLGQGPEFLTYFQNEAQLEKSRLLSDRFSAERPKGSFSTLEIQRTEQGDSAMYLCASSLGDRYEKLFFGSGTQLSVL.

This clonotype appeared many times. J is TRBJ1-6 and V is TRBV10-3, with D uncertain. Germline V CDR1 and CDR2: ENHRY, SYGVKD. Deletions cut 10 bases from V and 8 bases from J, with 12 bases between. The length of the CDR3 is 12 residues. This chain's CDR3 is CASWTGDSPLHF. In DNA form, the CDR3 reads TGTGCCAGCTGGACGGGAGATTCACCCCTCCACTTT.

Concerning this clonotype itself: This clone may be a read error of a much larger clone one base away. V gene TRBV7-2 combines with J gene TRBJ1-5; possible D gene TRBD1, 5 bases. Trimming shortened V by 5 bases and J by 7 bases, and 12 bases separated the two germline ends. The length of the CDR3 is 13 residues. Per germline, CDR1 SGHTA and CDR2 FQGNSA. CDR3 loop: CASSARRDQPQHF. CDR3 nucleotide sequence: TGTGCCAGCAGCGCAAGGCGGGACCAGCCCCAGCATTTT.

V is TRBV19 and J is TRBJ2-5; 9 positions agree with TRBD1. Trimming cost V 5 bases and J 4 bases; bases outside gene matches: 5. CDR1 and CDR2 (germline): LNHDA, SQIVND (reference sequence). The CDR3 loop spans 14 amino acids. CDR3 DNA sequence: TGTGCCAGTAGTGTAAACAGGGGGCTAGAGACCCAGTACTTC. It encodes CASSVNRGLETQYF. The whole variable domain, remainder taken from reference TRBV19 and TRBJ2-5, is DGGITQSPKYLFRKEGQNVTLSCEQNLNHDAMYWYRQDPGQGLRLIYYSQIVNDFQKGDIAEGYSVSREKKESFPLTVTSAQKNPTAFYLCASSVNRGLETQYFGPGTRLLVL.

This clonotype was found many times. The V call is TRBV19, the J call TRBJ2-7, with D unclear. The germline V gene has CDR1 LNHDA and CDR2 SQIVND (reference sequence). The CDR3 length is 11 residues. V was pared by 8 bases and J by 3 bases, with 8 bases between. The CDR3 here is CASEQFYEQYF. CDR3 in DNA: TGTGCCAGTGAGCAGTTCTACGAGCAGTACTTC.

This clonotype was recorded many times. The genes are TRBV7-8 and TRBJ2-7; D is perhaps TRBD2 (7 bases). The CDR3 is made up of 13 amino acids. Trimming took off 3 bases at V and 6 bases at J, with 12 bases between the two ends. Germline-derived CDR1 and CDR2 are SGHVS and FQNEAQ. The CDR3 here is CASSFAGGPEQYF. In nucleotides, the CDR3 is TGTGCCAGCAGCTTCGCCGGGGGGCCCGAGCAGTACTTC.

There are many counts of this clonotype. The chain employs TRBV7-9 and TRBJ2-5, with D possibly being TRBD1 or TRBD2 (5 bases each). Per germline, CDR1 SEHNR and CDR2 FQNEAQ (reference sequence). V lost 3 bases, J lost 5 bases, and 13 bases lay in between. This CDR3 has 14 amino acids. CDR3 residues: CASSFWDPQETQYF. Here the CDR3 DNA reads TGTGCCAGCAGCTTCTGGGACCCTCAGGAGACCCAGTACTTC.

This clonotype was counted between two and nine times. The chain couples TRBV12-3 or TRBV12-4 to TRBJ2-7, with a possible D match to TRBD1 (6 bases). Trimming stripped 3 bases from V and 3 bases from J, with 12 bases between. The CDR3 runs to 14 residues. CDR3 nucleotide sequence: TGTGCCAGCAGTTTCGTAGGGGGTGGCTACGAGCAGTACTTC. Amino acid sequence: CASSFVGGGYEQYF.

DNA of the CDR3: TGTGCCAGCAGCGCCCCTATAGATGCTGCGGGAAATAACGAGCAGTACTTC. Translation: CASSAPIDAAGNNEQYF. The chain carries TRBV9 and TRBJ2-7, with D perhaps TRBD2 (6 bases). The germline CDR1 and CDR2 sequences are SGDLS and YYNGEE. V shed 3 bases and J shed 5 bases, with 24 bases lying between them. The CDR3 has 17 amino acids. Using reference TRBV9 and TRBJ2-7 for the parts outside the CDR3, the full variable domain is DSGVTQTPKHLITATGQRVTLRCSPRSGDLSVYWYQQSLDQGLQFLIQYYNGEERAKGNILERFSAQQFPDLHSELNLSSLELGDSALYFCASSAPIDAAGNNEQYFGPGTRLTVT.

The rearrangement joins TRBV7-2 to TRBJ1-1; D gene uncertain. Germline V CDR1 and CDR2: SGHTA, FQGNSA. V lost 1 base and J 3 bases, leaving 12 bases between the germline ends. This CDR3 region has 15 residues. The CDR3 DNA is TGTGCCAGCAGCTTAGAGCTGGAGGCCGACACTGAAGCTTTCTTT. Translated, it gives CASSLELEADTEAFF.

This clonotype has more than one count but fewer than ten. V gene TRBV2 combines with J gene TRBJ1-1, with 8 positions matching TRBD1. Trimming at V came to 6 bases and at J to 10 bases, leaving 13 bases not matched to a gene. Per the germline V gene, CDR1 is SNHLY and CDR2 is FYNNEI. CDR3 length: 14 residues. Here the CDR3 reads CASSDIRRQGRAFF. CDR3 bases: TGTGCCAGCAGCGACATACGCAGACAGGGGCGAGCTTTCTTT.

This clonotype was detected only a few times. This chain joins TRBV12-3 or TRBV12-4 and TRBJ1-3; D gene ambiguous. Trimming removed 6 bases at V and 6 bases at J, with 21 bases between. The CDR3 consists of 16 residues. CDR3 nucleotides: TGTGCCAGCAGCCTACTCCTAGGGTTTTTGGAAAACACCATATATTTT. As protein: CASSLLLGFLENTIYF.

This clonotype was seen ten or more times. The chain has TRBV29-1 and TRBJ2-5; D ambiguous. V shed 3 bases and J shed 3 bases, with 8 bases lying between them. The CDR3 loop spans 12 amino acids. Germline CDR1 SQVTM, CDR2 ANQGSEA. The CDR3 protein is CSVDSGEETQYF. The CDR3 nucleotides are TGCAGCGTTGATTCGGGCGAAGAGACCCAGTACTTC.